This TCR beta chain was found in a study of OX40 agonist ivuxolimab in advanced cancers. On the study more broadly: Across the patients, intravenous ivuxolimab was delivered every 2 weeks at 0.01 to 10 mg/kg. Dose-escalation subjects each had hepatocellular carcinoma, melanoma, renal cell or head and neck cancer.

The repertoire was sequenced with immunoSEQ multiplex PCR; TCRdb's copy has only in-frame clones and lacks some. The data show tens of thousands of clones, roughly 86% seen once. V gave up 4 bases and J gave up 0 bases; unmatched junction bases: 5. CDR3 length: 15 residues. Germline lookup yields CDR1 SGHRS and CDR2 YFSETQ. The chain carries TRBV5-1 and TRBJ1-1; 8 bases map to TRBD1. The sequence came from an adult with an advanced solid tumor such as melanoma, head and neck, liver or kidney cancer. The sequencing used CD4+ or CD8+ T cells sorted from blood, collected in a trial of the OX40 agonist ivuxolimab. CDR3 residues: CASSRQGPMNTEAFF. The CDR3 nucleotides are TGCGCCAGCAGCCGACAGGGGCCTATGAACACTGAAGCTTTCTTT.